This TCR beta chain was obtained from a study of OX40 agonist ivuxolimab in advanced cancers. At the level of the study: The dose-escalation group included hepatocellular carcinoma, melanoma, renal cell carcinoma and head and neck cancer. The study's findings and limits: The expanded peripheral T cells' antigen specificity was not determined. The authors also found low normalized T-cell clonal expansion in some nonresponders.

V was pared by 5 bases and J by 5 bases, with 16 bases between. Per germline, CDR1 MNHNS and CDR2 SASEGT. The CDR3 covers 15 residues. Of note for this clone: The antigen is undetermined.

Only in-frame clones appear in the TCRdb table, and some are missing; sequencing was by immunoSEQ multiplex PCR. The sample comprises more than 50,000 clones, more than 75% of which are singletons, and around 2.5% rests with the top ten. The chain carries TRBV6-1 and TRBJ1-5; possible D gene TRBD1, 5 bases. Specimen: CD4+ or CD8+ T cells sorted from blood, collected in a trial of the OX40 agonist ivuxolimab. This TCR derives from an adult with an advanced solid tumor such as melanoma, head and neck, liver or kidney cancer. This CDR3 reads CASSLGGWGDQPQHF. For the CDR3, the DNA is TGTGCCAGCAGTCTCGGGGGGTGGGGGGATCAGCCCCAGCATTTT.